Listed below are T cell receptor beta chains from one sample, sequenced in a study of beta chain features in type 1 diabetes. Sequencing used immunoSEQ multiplex PCR; TCRdb keeps in-frame clones, though not all of them. The sample shows roughly 230,000 clones, 9.6% of them seen only once. Sample: naive CD4+ T cells from blood. These receptors were collected from a young woman in good health. The CDR3 runs from the conserved cysteine through the conserved F or W. The D gene is left open where the match is weak. Some rows have no size entry. The others give once, few or many, or a class for an expanded clone.

TRBJ2-1,TRBD2,few,TRBV11-2,CASSLGPGLAGAAEQFF,TGTGCCAGCAGCTTAGGACCGGGACTAGCGGGAGCAGCTGAGCAGTTCTTC
TRBJ2-5,NA,few,TRBV30,CAWSVRPAALGETQYF,TGTGCCTGGAGTGTAAGACCAGCGGCACTCGGAGAGACCCAGTACTTC
TRBJ1-1,TRBD1,once,TRBV28,CASSSIQGRNTEAFF,TGTGCCAGCAGTTCCATACAGGGGAGGAACACTGAAGCTTTCTTT
TRBJ1-1,TRBD1,NA,TRBV19,CAAWTGGYTEAFF,TGTGCCGCTTGGACAGGGGGCTATACTGAAGCTTTCTTT
TRBJ1-1,TRBD1,NA,TRBV5-6,CASSRLTGEYTEAFF,TGTGCCAGCAGCCGCCTGACAGGGGAGTACACTGAAGCTTTCTTT
TRBJ2-1,TRBD2,NA,TRBV4-2,CASSHLSGSRREQFF,TGTGCCAGCAGCCACCTTAGCGGGAGTCGAAGGGAGCAGTTCTTC
TRBJ1-4,NA,NA,TRBV4-2,CASSQEGRGGEKLFF,TGTGCCAGCAGCCAAGAGGGCAGGGGTGGCGAAAAACTGTTTTTT
TRBJ2-7,NA,NA,TRBV6-1,CASRNRDGGAEQYF,TGTGCCAGCAGGAACCGGGACGGGGGAGCGGAGCAGTACTTC
TRBJ1-1,TRBD1,NA,TRBV5-4,CASSTPGGTEAFF,TGTGCCAGCAGCACTCCAGGGGGTACTGAAGCTTTCTTT
TRBJ1-5,NA,few,TRBV28,CATGDQSGRNQPQHF,TGTGCCACCGGAGACCAATCAGGGCGCAATCAGCCCCAGCATTTT
TRBJ2-2,TRBD2,few,TRBV27,CASRGLAGGAGELFF,TGTGCCAGCAGAGGACTAGCGGGAGGCGCCGGGGAGCTGTTTTTT
TRBJ2-1,TRBD1,few,TRBV5-6,CASSRDRNNEQFF,TGTGCCAGCAGCCGGGACAGGAACAATGAGCAGTTCTTC
TRBJ2-4,NA,NA,TRBV18,CASSPRDGTRIQYF,TGTGCCAGCTCACCACGGGACGGGACAAGGATTCAGTACTTC
TRBJ2-7,NA,few,TRBV23-1,CASSHLDRGVHEQYF,TGCGCCAGCAGTCACCTGGACAGAGGTGTCCACGAGCAGTACTTC
TRBJ2-1,TRBD2,few,TRBV7-9,CASSFGAGAYNEQFF,TGTGCCAGCAGCTTCGGAGCGGGAGCCTACAATGAGCAGTTCTTC
TRBJ2-5,TRBD2,NA,TRBV30,CAWSGLAGGFAETQYF,TGTGCCTGGAGTGGACTAGCGGGAGGGTTTGCGGAGACCCAGTACTTC
TRBJ2-3,NA,few,TRBV9,CASSVAGVNTQYF,TGTGCCAGCAGCGTAGCAGGCGTAAATACGCAGTATTTT
TRBJ1-5,NA,few,TRBV30,CAWKSGGSTPQHF,TGTGCCTGGAAATCGGGAGGGTCAACGCCCCAGCATTTT
TRBJ2-1,NA,NA,TRBV15,CATSIELTNEQFF,TGTGCCACCAGCATCGAGCTAACCAATGAGCAGTTCTTC
TRBJ1-2,TRBD1,few,TRBV29-1,CSVADRGLATF,TGCAGCGTTGCTGACAGGGGGCTAGCCACCTTC
TRBJ1-3,TRBD1,NA,TRBV9,CASSTTGASGNTIYF,TGTGCCAGCAGCACGACAGGGGCATCTGGAAACACCATATATTTT
TRBJ2-7,TRBD2,few,TRBV11-2,CASSRLAGGMEQYF,TGTGCCAGCAGCCGACTAGCGGGGGGCATGGAGCAGTACTTC
TRBJ2-7,NA,many,TRBV10-3,CAISQGKGKQYF,TGTGCCATCAGTCAGGGGAAGGGGAAGCAGTACTTC
TRBJ2-1,TRBD2,NA,TRBV19,CASTRGRDNEQFF,TGTGCCAGTACCCGCGGGAGGGACAATGAGCAGTTCTTC
TRBJ2-5,NA,NA,TRBV5-1,CASSPGVYAEETQYF,TGCGCCAGCAGCCCAGGGGTTTACGCAGAAGAGACCCAGTACTTC
TRBJ2-1,TRBD2,few,TRBV5-1,CASRPISAGRSSYNEQFF,TGCGCCAGCAGGCCAATATCGGCCGGGAGGAGCTCCTACAATGAGCAGTTCTTC
TRBJ1-5,NA,NA,TRBV11-2,CASSLDPRGDQPQHF,TGTGCCAGCAGCTTAGATCCCAGGGGAGACCAGCCCCAGCATTTT
TRBJ2-2,TRBD2,NA,TRBV5-6,CASSIRLAGVGAGELFF,TGTGCCAGCAGCATCCGACTAGCGGGAGTCGGGGCCGGGGAGCTGTTTTTT
TRBJ2-1,NA,few,TRBV18,CASSPADITYNEQFF,TGTGCCAGCTCACCCGCGGACATAACCTACAATGAGCAGTTCTTC
TRBJ2-1,TRBD2,NA,TRBV2,CASSKSGSSDEQFF,TGTGCCAGCAGTAAGAGCGGGAGTAGCGATGAGCAGTTCTTC
TRBJ2-1,TRBD2,few,TRBV19,CASSTIAGGPYNEQFF,TGTGCCAGTAGTACAATAGCGGGGGGCCCCTACAATGAGCAGTTCTTC
TRBJ2-5,TRBD2,few,TRBV30,CANSPGGSETQYF,TGTGCCAACTCACCGGGAGGGTCGGAGACCCAGTACTTC
TRBJ1-1,NA,NA,TRBV29-1,CSVAPGGTEAFF,TGCAGCGTCGCCCCGGGAGGCACTGAAGCTTTCTTT